This T cell receptor beta chain was recovered during a study of blood T cell repertoires in COVID-19. Assay used: immunoSEQ multiplex PCR; TCRdb lists only in-frame clones, some missing. Of over 250,000 clones in the sample, 85% to 90% are singletons; the top ten hold approximately 1.8%. With 1 base clipped from V and 4 bases from J, the junction kept 5 bases outside the gene matches. Germline-derived CDR1 and CDR2 are LNHDA and SQIVND (reference sequence). The CDR3 loop spans 15 amino acids. This TCR came from a woman aged 60-75 years who had recovered from COVID-19. The sequencing input was PBMCs or T cells enriched from blood (not recorded which). The chain has TRBV19 and TRBJ1-2; 8 nucleotides agree with TRBD1. The DNA for the CDR3 is TGTGCCAGTAGTATAGGTTTGCAGGGGGCCTATGGCTACACCTTC. Protein product: CASSIGLQGAYGYTF.